This entry features one T cell receptor beta chain sequence. There were TCR beta CDR3 regions amplified from RNA transcripts. With the HTBI primer set, the TCR CDR3 went through a first round of RT-PCR. TCRdb reprocessed the multiplex PCR reads via MiXCR and lists one record per CDR3 protein. Here the sample spans hundreds of thousands of distinct CDR3 sequences, roughly 13% being singletons. This specimen comes from a study of T cells in Graves' hyperthyroidism and ophthalmopathy. The CDR3 has 17 residues. Trimming stripped 1 base from V and 6 bases from J, with 19 bases between. The V gene's germline CDR1 is LGHDT and CDR2 YNNKEL (reference sequence).

V and J are TRBV3-1 and TRBJ2-1; no clear D. Specimen: blood. The receptor was derived from a woman in her twenties or thirties with Graves' hyperthyroidism. The CDR3 loop reads CASSQVYQERAGNEQFF. The CDR3 DNA reads as TGTGCCAGCAGCCAAGTATACCAGGAAAGGGCTGGCAATGAGCAGTTCTTC.